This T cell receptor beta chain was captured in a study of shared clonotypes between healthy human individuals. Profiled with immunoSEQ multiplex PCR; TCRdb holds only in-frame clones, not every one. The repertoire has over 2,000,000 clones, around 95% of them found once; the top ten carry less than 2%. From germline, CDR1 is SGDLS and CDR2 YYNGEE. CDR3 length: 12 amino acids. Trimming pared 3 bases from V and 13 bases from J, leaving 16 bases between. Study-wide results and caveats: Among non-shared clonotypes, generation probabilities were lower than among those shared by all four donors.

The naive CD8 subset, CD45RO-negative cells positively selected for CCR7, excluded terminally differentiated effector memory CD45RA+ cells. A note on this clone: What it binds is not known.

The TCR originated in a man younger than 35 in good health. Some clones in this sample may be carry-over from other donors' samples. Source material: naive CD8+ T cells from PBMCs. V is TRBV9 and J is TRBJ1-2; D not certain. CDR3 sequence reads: CASSAGPQDSTF. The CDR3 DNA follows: TGTGCCAGCAGCGCTGGACCCCAAGATTCCACCTTC. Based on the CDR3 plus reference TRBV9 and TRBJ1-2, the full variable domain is DSGVTQTPKHLITATGQRVTLRCSPRSGDLSVYWYQQSLDQGLQFLIQYYNGEERAKGNILERFSAQQFPDLHSELNLSSLELGDSALYFCASSAGPQDSTFGSGTRLTVV.